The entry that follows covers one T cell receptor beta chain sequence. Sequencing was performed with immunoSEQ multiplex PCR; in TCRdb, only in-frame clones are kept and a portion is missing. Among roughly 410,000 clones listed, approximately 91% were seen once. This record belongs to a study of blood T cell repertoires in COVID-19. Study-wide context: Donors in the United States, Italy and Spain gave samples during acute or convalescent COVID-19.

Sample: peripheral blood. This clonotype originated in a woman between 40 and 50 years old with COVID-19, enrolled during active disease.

This CDR3 reads CASSSGDRVKPQHF. CDR3 sequence (DNA): TGTGCCAGTAGTTCCGGGGACAGGGTAAAGCCCCAGCATTTT. This sequence joins TRBV19 and TRBJ1-5; 9 bases map to TRBD1. Losses at the gene ends were 5 bases for V and 8 bases for J; bases not matched to a gene: 7. CDR1 is LNHDA and CDR2 is SQIVND in the germline V gene (reference sequence). The CDR3 sequence is 14 residues long.